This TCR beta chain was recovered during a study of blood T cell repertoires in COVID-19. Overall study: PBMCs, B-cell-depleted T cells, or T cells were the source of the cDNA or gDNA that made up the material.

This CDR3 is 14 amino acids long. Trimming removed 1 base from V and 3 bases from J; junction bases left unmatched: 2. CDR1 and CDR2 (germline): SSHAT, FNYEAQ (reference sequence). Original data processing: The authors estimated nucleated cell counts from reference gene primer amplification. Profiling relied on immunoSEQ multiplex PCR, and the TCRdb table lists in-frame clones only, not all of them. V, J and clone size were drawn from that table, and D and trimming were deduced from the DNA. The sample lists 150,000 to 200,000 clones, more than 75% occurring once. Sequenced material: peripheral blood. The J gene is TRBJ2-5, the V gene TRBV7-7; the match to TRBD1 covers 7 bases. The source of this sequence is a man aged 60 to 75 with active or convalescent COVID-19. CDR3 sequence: CASSLGDSKETQYF. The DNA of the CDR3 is TGTGCCAGCAGCTTAGGGGACAGTAAAGAGACCCAGTACTTC. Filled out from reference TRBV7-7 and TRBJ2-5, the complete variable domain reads GAGVSQSPRYKVTKRGQDVTLRCDPISSHATLYWYQQALGQGPEFLTYFNYEAQPDKSGLPSDRFSAERPEGSISTLTIQRTEQRDSAMYRCASSLGDSKETQYFGPGTRLLVL.